Following are 25 T cell receptor beta chains from one sample sequenced in a study of Ad26.COV2.S vaccination and SARS-CoV-2 variants (dated by TCRdb to the early 2020s). Receptor libraries were prepared by the immunoSEQ multiplex PCR assay. TCRdb obtained this table from immuneACCESS and retained in-frame rearrangements with V and J assigned. These tables miss some clones; where compared with another copy, unresolved V genes account for less than half of the shortfall, and the remainder is unexplained. The sample profile shows around 170,000 clones; around 90% of them were found once. The ten largest clones add up to 5.5% to 6% of the sample. The time point tag for this specimen amounts to: individuals recovered from natural SARS-CoV-2 infection. Sequenced here: peripheral blood, sampled after recovery from COVID-19. These receptors all come from a human donor who had recovered from COVID-19.

The gene calls are TRBV5-5 and TRBJ2-7; no clear D gene. The length of the CDR3 is 12 residues. The germline V and J ends were trimmed by 4 bases and 1 base, with 6 bases remaining between them. Germline values: CDR1 SGHKS, CDR2 YYEKEE (reference sequence). The CDR3 DNA reads TGTGCCAGCAGCGCGAAGTCCTACGAGCAGTACTTC. Its protein product is CASSAKSYEQYF. The whole variable domain, filled in from reference TRBV5-5 and TRBJ2-7, reads DAGVTQSPTHLIKTRGQQVTLRCSPISGHKSVSWYQQVLGQGPQFIFQYYEKEERGRGNFPDRFSARQFPNYSSELNVNALLLGDSALYLCASSAKSYEQYFGPGTRLTVT.

J is TRBJ1-1 and V is TRBV7-3; D unclear. The CDR3 totals 13 residues. V was shortened by 5 bases and J by 5 bases, with 12 bases between the two germline ends. Germline CDR1 reads SGHTA; CDR2 reads FQGTGA. The CDR3 nucleotides read TGTGCCAGCAGCCCCTATGAGGGAACTGAAGCTTTCTTT. Its protein is CASSPYEGTEAFF. Full variable domain (missing parts from reference TRBV7-3 and TRBJ1-1): GAGVSQTPSNKVTEKGKYVELRCDPISGHTALYWYRQSLGQGPEFLIYFQGTGAADDSGLPNDRFFAVRPEGSVSTLKIQRTERGDSAVYLCASSPYEGTEAFFGQGTRLTVV.

CDR3 in DNA: TGTGCCAGCAGCTCCAGGGCAGGGAAGAACACTGAAGCTTTCTTT. It encodes CASSSRAGKNTEAFF. The chain recombines TRBV9 with TRBJ1-1; D perhaps matches TRBD1 (5 bases). This CDR3 contains 15 residues. CDR1 is SGDLS and CDR2 is YYNGEE in the germline V gene. Trimming removed 4 bases at V and 1 base at J, with 14 bases between.

J is TRBJ2-1 and V is TRBV4-2, with D hard to call. Trimming took off 4 bases at V and 4 bases at J, with 17 bases between the two ends. Looked up from germline, CDR1 is LGHNA and CDR2 is YNFKEQ. The CDR3 length is 16 residues. CDR3 DNA sequence: TGTGCCAGCAGCCCGTTCCGGAGAGGTGGGTACAATGAGCAGTTCTTC. The encoded protein is CASSPFRRGGYNEQFF.

V usage is TRBV7-3 and J usage is TRBJ2-6; D ambiguous. This CDR3 region has 16 residues. Germline values: CDR1 SGHTA, CDR2 FQGTGA. V lost 5 bases, J lost 0 bases, and 11 bases lay in between. CDR3 sequence reads: CASSPRPVSGANVLTF. CDR3 coding DNA: TGTGCCAGCAGCCCTAGACCAGTCTCTGGGGCCAACGTCCTGACTTTC.

V gene TRBV6-2 or TRBV6-3 combines with J gene TRBJ2-3; 11 bases agree with TRBD2. This CDR3 comprises 16 residues. V shed 4 bases, J shed 1 base, and the junction held 4 bases outside the gene matches. In germline, CDR1 is MNHEY, CDR2 SVGEGT. CDR3 sequence reads: CASSSLAGGGTDTQYF. CDR3 DNA: TGTGCCAGCAGTTCTCTAGCGGGAGGCGGCACAGATACGCAGTATTTT.

A single count supports this clone. The chain couples TRBV7-9 to TRBJ1-5; D may be TRBD1 (5 bases). The germline V and J ends were trimmed by 3 bases and 5 bases, with 8 bases remaining between them. The germline V gene encodes CDR1 SEHNR and CDR2 FQNEAQ (reference sequence). The CDR3 has 13 amino acids. The CDR3 region is CASSFVGDQPQHF. The DNA for the CDR3 is TGTGCCAGCAGCTTCGTAGGGGATCAGCCCCAGCATTTT.

This chain links TRBV14 with TRBJ1-1; 9 bases line up with TRBD1. Germline V CDR1 and CDR2: SGHDN, FVKESK. V dropped 1 base and J dropped 1; count of bases not matched to a gene: 4. The CDR3 extends over 16 amino acids. CDR3 coding DNA: TGTGCCAGCAGCCAAGGACAGGGGGAAGGGAACACTGAAGCTTTCTTT. Its protein is CASSQGQGEGNTEAFF.

The chain combines TRBV30 with TRBJ2-1; D is ambiguous. Trimming removed 3 bases at V and 0 bases at J, with 12 bases between. The CDR3 is 15 residues long. Germline CDR1 GTSNPN, CDR2 SVGIG (reference sequence). The CDR3 DNA reads as TGTGCCTGGAGGGCTGGGCCCCTCTCCTACAATGAGCAGTTCTTC. Translation gives CAWRAGPLSYNEQFF.

This clone has only one observation. V is TRBV2 and J is TRBJ2-3, with D unresolved. The CDR3 runs 16 residues. Germline V gene data show CDR1 as SNHLY and CDR2 as FYNNEI. With 2 bases removed from V and 0 bases from J, the gap between germline ends came to 12 bases. The CDR3 loop is CASSENEPSSTDTQYF. The CDR3 DNA reads TGTGCCAGCAGTGAAAATGAACCATCCAGCACAGATACGCAGTATTTT.

V gene TRBV19 combines with J gene TRBJ2-7; D is possibly TRBD2 (6 bases). Trimming shortened V by 4 bases and J by 2 bases, and 15 bases separated the two germline ends. The V gene's germline CDR1 is LNHDA and CDR2 SQIVND (reference sequence). There are 15 residues in the CDR3. The chain's CDR3 is CASSTPAAGTYEQYF. In DNA, the CDR3 is TGTGCCAGTAGTACCCCCGCGGCGGGAACCTACGAGCAGTACTTC.

V usage is TRBV4-1 and J usage is TRBJ1-2; D is unresolved. CDR1 and CDR2 from the germline V gene are MGHRA and YSYEKL. V lost 2 bases to trimming and J lost 8 bases, with 18 bases between them. This CDR3 region has 15 residues. CDR3 amino acids: CASSQTRHFLVGYTF. The CDR3 nucleotides are TGCGCCAGCAGCCAAACCCGACATTTCTTGGTCGGCTACACCTTC.

The CDR3 is CASSYATYEQYF. Here the CDR3 DNA reads TGTGCCAGCAGTTATGCTACCTACGAGCAGTACTTC. This chain uses TRBV6-6 with TRBJ2-7, with no clear D. The CDR3 contains 12 residues. The germline V gene encodes CDR1 MNHNY and CDR2 SVGAGI (reference sequence). Trimming cost V 3 bases and J 2 bases, with 5 bases left between them.

The chain is built from TRBV7-2 and TRBJ2-7; D uncertain. V gave up 3 bases and J gave up 0 bases, with 12 bases separating them. This CDR3 region has 15 residues. The V gene's germline CDR1 is SGHTA and CDR2 FQGNSA. The CDR3 bases are TGTGCCAGCAGCTTCCGACATTCAAGCTCCTACGAGCAGTACTTC. It encodes CASSFRHSSSYEQYF.

For the CDR3, the DNA is TGCGCCAGCAGCCCCCAAGTGAGGACTAGCGGTTACAATGAGCAGTTCTTC. As protein: CASSPQVRTSGYNEQFF. The genes are TRBV5-1 and TRBJ2-1; 10 bases line up with TRBD2. CDR1 is SGHRS and CDR2 is YFSETQ in the germline V gene. The CDR3 extends over 17 amino acids. Trimming took 4 bases from V and 4 from J; bases not matched to a gene: 11.

This sequence joins TRBV19 and TRBJ1-1, with D uncertain. Germline V gene lookup returns CDR1 LNHDA and CDR2 SQIVND (reference sequence). CDR3 size: 17 residues. V gave up 3 bases and J gave up 3 bases, with 20 bases separating them. The CDR3 here is CASSIPGWLPGDTEAFF. In DNA, the CDR3 is TGTGCCAGTAGTATTCCGGGGTGGCTCCCTGGGGACACTGAAGCTTTCTTT.

The chain uses TRBV7-9 and TRBJ2-3, with a tentative D call TRBD1 (6 bases). The ends were cut back, 3 bases at V and 2 bases at J, with 15 bases in the middle. Germline V gene lookup returns CDR1 SEHNR and CDR2 FQNEAQ (reference sequence). This CDR3 has 16 residues. CDR3: CASSLGHRPLTDTQYF. CDR3 DNA sequence: TGTGCCAGCAGCTTGGGACACCGTCCCCTCACAGATACGCAGTATTTT.

The J gene is TRBJ2-1, the V gene TRBV19; 8 nucleotides agree with TRBD2. Germline V CDR1 and CDR2: LNHDA, SQIVND (reference sequence). The trim removed 1 base at V and 6 bases at J, leaving 11 bases unmatched. The CDR3 has 17 amino acids. CDR3 nucleotide sequence: TGTGCCAGTAGTATAGTGGGGGGTAGCGGGACCGTCAATGAGCAGTTCTTC. This codes for CASSIVGGSGTVNEQFF.

There are a few counts of this clone. This chain uses TRBV7-2 with TRBJ1-5; a weak D match, TRBD1 (6 bases). CDR1 is SGHTA and CDR2 is FQGNSA in the germline V gene. The CDR3 has 15 amino acids. Trimming removed 10 bases from V and 3 bases from J, with 19 bases in between. The DNA for the CDR3 is TGTGCCACTTCCCCTATGGGGGCCGTCAATCAGCCCCAGCATTTT. It encodes CATSPMGAVNQPQHF.

The chain links TRBV6-1 to TRBJ1-4; D may be TRBD1 (6 bases). CDR1 MNHNS and CDR2 SASEGT come from the germline V gene. The V end was cut by 2 bases, the J end by 6 bases, with 10 bases between. The CDR3 has 14 residues. CDR3 in amino acids: CASSERRQDEKLFF. Written as DNA, the CDR3 is TGTGCCAGCAGTGAAAGACGACAGGATGAAAAACTGTTTTTT.

This clone was recorded a few times. The chain links TRBV7-9 to TRBJ1-1; D unresolved. V lost 5 bases and J 1 base, leaving 8 bases between the germline ends. The CDR3 runs to 13 residues. In germline, CDR1 is SEHNR, CDR2 FQNEAQ (reference sequence). The CDR3 region has the DNA TGTGCCAGCAGCATACGGTCGAACACTGAAGCTTTCTTT. This translates into CASSIRSNTEAFF.

V and J are TRBV6-5 and TRBJ2-5, with D maybe TRBD2 (5 bases). This CDR3 contains 15 residues. Germline-derived CDR1 and CDR2 are MNHEY and SVGAGI. Deletions cut 6 bases from V and 0 bases from J, with 14 bases between. CDR3 sequence reads: CASSRNRGYQETQYF. DNA of the CDR3: TGTGCCAGCAGCCGCAATAGAGGGTACCAAGAGACCCAGTACTTC.

This rearrangement joins TRBV25-1 to TRBJ1-2, with 11 bases aligning to TRBD1. The CDR3 spans 18 residues. The V and J ends lost 7 bases and 6 bases, in that order; junction bases with no gene match: 19. Germline loops: CDR1 MGHDK, CDR2 SYGVNS. CDR3: CASTPSSGQGARRHGYTF. The CDR3 DNA sequence: TGTGCCAGCACCCCGTCGAGTGGACAGGGGGCCCGGCGGCATGGCTACACCTTC.

The chain is built from TRBV6-5 and TRBJ1-4; D possibly corresponds to TRBD1 (5 bases). This CDR3 region has 13 residues. Germline CDR1 and CDR2: MNHEY and SVGAGI. Between the trimmed V and J ends, which lost 4 bases and 11 bases, there was a span of 14 bases. The CDR3 nucleotides are TGTGCCAGCAGTTTGGGGCACGCCAGCAAACTGTTTTTT. Translation: CASSLGHASKLFF.

The chain links TRBV9 to TRBJ1-2; 7 nucleotides agree with TRBD1. Germline CDR1 reads SGDLS; CDR2 reads YYNGEE. The CDR3 is 17 residues long. Losses at the gene ends were 1 base for V and 6 bases for J; bases not matched to a gene: 15. CDR3 loop: CASSVTPRGTAYHGYTF. DNA for the CDR3: TGTGCCAGCAGCGTAACTCCCCGCGGGACAGCTTATCATGGCTACACCTTC.